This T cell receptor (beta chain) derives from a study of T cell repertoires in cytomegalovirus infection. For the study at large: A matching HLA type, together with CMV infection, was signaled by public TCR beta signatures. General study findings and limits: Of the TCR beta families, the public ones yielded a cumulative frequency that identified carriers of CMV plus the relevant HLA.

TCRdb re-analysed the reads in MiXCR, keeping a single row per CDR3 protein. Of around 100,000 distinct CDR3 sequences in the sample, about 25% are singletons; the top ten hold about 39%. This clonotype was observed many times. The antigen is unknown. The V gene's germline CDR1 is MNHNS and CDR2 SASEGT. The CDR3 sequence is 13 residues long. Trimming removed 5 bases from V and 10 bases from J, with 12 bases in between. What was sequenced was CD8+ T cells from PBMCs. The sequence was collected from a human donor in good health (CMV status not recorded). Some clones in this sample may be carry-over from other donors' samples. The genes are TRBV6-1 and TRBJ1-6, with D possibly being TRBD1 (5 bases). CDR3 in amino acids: CASSFPGASPLHF. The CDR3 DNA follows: TGTGCCAGCAGTTTTCCCGGGGCCTCACCCCTCCACTTT.